A selection of T cell receptor beta chains follows, all from one sample in a study of T cell changes during pregnancy in multiple sclerosis. Here immunoSEQ multiplex PCR was the method, and the copy in TCRdb shows in-frame clones only, minus some. The sample holds 65,000 to 80,000 clones, approximately 92% seen once. The sequencing used peripheral blood, collected in the first trimester of pregnancy. The receptors come from a female donor with multiple sclerosis, enrolled in a pregnancy study. The CDR3 runs from the conserved cysteine through the conserved F or W. Each record gives: V gene, clone size, D gene, J gene, CDR3 DNA, CDR3 protein. The D gene is left open where the match is weak. Clone size, where shown, is once, few, many, or a class for clones that have expanded.

>TRBV19|-|TRBD1|TRBJ1-2
TGTGCCAGTAAAGGACAGGGAGGCTACACCTTC
CASKGQGGYTF
>TRBV2|-|-|TRBJ1-1
TGTGCCAGCAGTGAACCGGGGGGCGCGCACACTGAAGCTTTCTTT
CASSEPGGAHTEAFF
>TRBV29-1|-|-|TRBJ2-7
TGCAGCGTAGTCCTTTGGGGCCTCTACGAGCAGTACTTC
CSVVLWGLYEQYF
>TRBV28|-|-|TRBJ1-3
TGTGCCAGCAGTCCCTCGACAGGCGCTGGAAACACCATATATTTT
CASSPSTGAGNTIYF
>TRBV6-4|-|TRBD2|TRBJ2-3
TGTGCCAGCAGTTTCCTAGCGGGAGTCACAGATACGCAGTATTTT
CASSFLAGVTDTQYF
>TRBV2|once|-|TRBJ2-2
TGTGCCAGCAGTGACCGGGGAATTGGGGAGCTGTTTTTT
CASSDRGIGELFF
>TRBV7-9|-|TRBD1|TRBJ2-1
TGTGCCAGCAGCCCGACAGGGGATTCCTACAATGAGCAGTTCTTC
CASSPTGDSYNEQFF
>TRBV11-3|-|TRBD2|TRBJ2-3
TGTGCCAGCAGCTTTAGCGGGGGGAACACAGATACGCAGTATTTT
CASSFSGGNTDTQYF
>TRBV19|-|TRBD2|TRBJ2-1
TGTGCCAGTAGTGCCCCGCGGGGGGCGAATGAGCAGTTCTTC
CASSAPRGANEQFF
>TRBV7-8|-|TRBD2|TRBJ2-1
TGTGCCAGCAGCTCACTAGCGGGTTCGCTCAATGAGCAGTTCTTC
CASSSLAGSLNEQFF
>TRBV9|few|TRBD1|TRBJ2-7
TGTGCCAGCAGCGTAGAATACAGGGGCGGCGAGCAGTACTTC
CASSVEYRGGEQYF
>TRBV30|once|TRBD2|TRBJ2-7
TGTGCCTGGAGTGTAGCGGGAGGGCGGGAGCAGTACTTC
CAWSVAGGREQYF
>TRBV27|-|-|TRBJ1-1
TGTGCCAGCAGTTTGGGAGCGGGACGAAACACTGAAGCTTTCTTT
CASSLGAGRNTEAFF
>TRBV7-2|-|TRBD1|TRBJ2-7
TGTGCCAGCAGCCAGACAGGGTGGGAGCAGTACTTC
CASSQTGWEQYF
>TRBV7-3|-|-|TRBJ2-1
TGTGCCAGCAGCTCCCTTGGGACTTCCAACAATGAGCAGTTCTTC
CASSSLGTSNNEQFF
>TRBV14|-|-|TRBJ1-6
TGTGCCAGCAGCCAACCTCATTCACCCCTCCACTTT
CASSQPHSPLHF
>TRBV9|-|TRBD2|TRBJ2-1
TGTGCCAGCAGCCTCAGTGGGGGTACGGGACTAGCGATCACCTACAATGAGCAGTTCTTC
CASSLSGGTGLAITYNEQFF
>TRBV18|few|TRBD1|TRBJ1-1
TGTGCCAGCTCACTACAACAGGGGGGCCCCACTGAAGCTTTCTTT
CASSLQQGGPTEAFF
>TRBV7-2|-|TRBD1|TRBJ1-1
TGTGCCAGCAGCGCGGGACAGGGGGTTGAAGCTTTCTTT
CASSAGQGVEAFF
>TRBV6-6|-|-|TRBJ1-2
TGTGCCAGCAGTTACTCGTTGCAGGGTGCGTACTATGGCTACACCTTC
CASSYSLQGAYYGYTF
>TRBV6-5|-|-|TRBJ2-1
TGTGCCAGCACCCCCGGGAAGACCTCCTACAATGAGCAGTTCTTC
CASTPGKTSYNEQFF
>TRBV27|-|-|TRBJ1-2
TGTGCCAGCAGTTTAAAAGGAGGGTTTCGCACCTTC
CASSLKGGFRTF